This T cell receptor beta chain originates from a study of T cells in Graves' hyperthyroidism and ophthalmopathy. CDR1 is MNHEY, CDR2 SMNVEV, per germline (reference sequence). V was cut by 9 bases and J by 5 bases, with 12 bases left in between. The CDR3 spans 12 residues. RNA transcripts provided the source from which TCR beta CDR3 regions were amplified. HTBI primers were employed in a first-round RT-PCR of the TCR CDR3. TCRdb fed the multiplex PCR reads into MiXCR, producing one record per CDR3 protein. This table holds hundreds of thousands of distinct CDR3 sequences, around 13% found once. The rearrangement links TRBV27 to TRBJ2-3; D may be TRBD2 (7 bases). Sequenced sample: blood. The clonotype originates from a woman between 35 and 50 years old with Graves' hyperthyroidism. The CDR3 DNA follows: TGTGCCAGAAGAGGGGGGGGAGATACGCAGTATTTT. It yields the protein CARRGGGDTQYF.